This T cell receptor (beta chain) stems from a study of human T cells and chemical hapten exposure. Study-wide background: Slight volume differences across pooled libraries mainly accounted for varying per-sample TCR yields. Study-level findings and limits: The number of TCRs above 1 in 1000 frequency did not change after DPC sensitization.

This CDR3 spans 13 amino acids. V lost 6 bases and J 6 bases, leaving 14 bases between the germline ends. Germline values: CDR1 SQVTM, CDR2 ANQGSEA. Indicated time point: patch test 3, about 24 weeks after DPC sensitization. Stated treatment: therapeutic diphenylcyclopropenone sensitization with weekly scalp DPC. Blood draws preceded each patch test application. Alopecia patients deemed DPC-suitable, aged 18 to 70, excluding pregnancy. TCRdb re-derived calls from the RACE reads in MiXCR, one entry per CDR3 protein. The sample has about 170,000 distinct CDR3 sequences, 25% to 30% seen once. As for this clonotype: Its antigen is unknown.

The sample consisted of whole blood, taken in connection with sensitization to the hapten diphenylcyclopropenone (DPC). The receptor was derived from a woman under 30 with alopecia areata. Some clones in this sample may be carry-over from other donors' samples. This chain uses TRBV29-1 with TRBJ2-2; no reliable D call. CDR3 residues: CSVLGDTPGELFF. The CDR3 DNA sequence: TGCAGCGTCCTAGGTGACACTCCCGGGGAGCTGTTTTTT.